This T cell receptor (beta chain) was captured in a study of response to subunit inactivated influenza vaccine. The V and J ends lost 0 bases and 5 bases respectively, with 8 bases between them. The germline CDR1 and CDR2 sequences are SGHKS and YYEKEE (reference sequence). The CDR3 covers 14 residues. Remarks on this clonotype: The antigen is not known.

Each CDR3 protein is one row after TCRdb ran MiXCR on the RT-PCR reads. Of more than 550,000 distinct CDR3 sequences listed, approximately 12% are singletons. Study outcomes and limitations: Authors suggested seasonal influenza vaccinations each recruit few new T cells.

Here the sequenced sample was PBMCs from blood, taken on the day of vaccination. The V gene is TRBV5-5, the J gene TRBJ1-4, with D unresolved. The clonotype comes from a man aged 50 to 59 who received an inactivated influenza vaccine. The CDR3 here is CASSLVGMNEKLFF. The CDR3 coding sequence is TGTGCCAGCAGCTTGGTAGGGATGAATGAAAAACTGTTTTTT. Full variable domain (remainder filled in from reference TRBV5-5 and TRBJ1-4): DAGVTQSPTHLIKTRGQQVTLRCSPISGHKSVSWYQQVLGQGPQFIFQYYEKEERGRGNFPDRFSARQFPNYSSELNVNALLLGDSALYLCASSLVGMNEKLFFGSGTQLSVL.